One sample yielded the 31 T cell receptor beta chains listed below, sequenced in a study of cytomegalovirus exposure and HLA in healthy donors (dated by TCRdb to the late 2010s). The library came from the immunoSEQ multiplex PCR assay. For the multiplex PCR, a mixture combining 60 forward primers for TCR Vbeta segments and 13 reverse primers for TCR Jbeta segments was used. Entries here come from immuneACCESS through TCRdb and include only in-frame sequences with V and J called. Some clones fail to appear in such tables; in the studies checked, an unresolved V gene covers under half of the shortfall, and the cause of the remainder is unknown. This sample holds roughly 120,000 clones; approximately 73% were observed only once. The top ten clonotypes cover approximately 4.8% of the sample. The source material was PBMCs. Receptors originate from a man in his fifties or sixties in good health and CMV-seropositive.

A few counts support this clone. The chain carries TRBV7-9 and TRBJ2-7; D uncertain. The V gene lost 3 bases and the J gene lost 9 bases, with 9 bases spanning the gap. Germline assignment: CDR1 SEHNR and CDR2 FQNEAQ (reference sequence). CDR3 length equals 11 residues. Here the CDR3 reads CASSLGRRQYF. For the CDR3, the DNA is TGTGCCAGCAGCTTGGGCCGACGGCAGTACTTC.

The chain links TRBV7-9 to TRBJ1-2; D is undetermined. This CDR3 comprises 14 residues. Germline V gene lookup returns CDR1 SEHNR and CDR2 FQNEAQ (reference sequence). Trimming took 6 bases from V and 6 from J, leaving 17 bases between them. The CDR3 here is CASRGRRLSHGYTF. The CDR3 DNA sequence: TGTGCCAGCAGGGGCAGGAGGCTTTCCCATGGCTACACCTTC.

The chain links TRBV6-6 to TRBJ1-5; a weak D match, TRBD1 (5 bases). CDR1 is MNHNY and CDR2 is SVGAGI in the germline V gene (reference sequence). V dropped 5 bases and J dropped 7 bases, with 15 bases sitting between them. The CDR3 has 14 residues. Written as DNA, the CDR3 is TGTGCCAGCAGTCTGGAGGGGTTTGGGCAGCCCCAGCATTTT. Translation: CASSLEGFGQPQHF.

The V and J genes are TRBV5-6 and TRBJ2-3; perhaps TRBD1 as D (5 bases). Germline assignment: CDR1 SGHDT and CDR2 YYEEEE. This CDR3 spans 14 amino acids. The V and J ends lost 1 base and 4 bases respectively, with 10 bases between them. The CDR3 region is CASSLSSGPDTQYF. The CDR3 DNA is TGTGCCAGCAGCTTGAGCTCAGGGCCAGATACGCAGTATTTT.

The chain is built from TRBV7-2 and TRBJ2-1, with D possibly matching TRBD1 (6 bases). The CDR3 is made up of 15 amino acids. The ends were cut back, 1 base at V and 7 bases at J, with 14 bases in the middle. Germline V gene data show CDR1 as SGHTA and CDR2 as FQGNSA. CDR3 DNA: TGTGCCAGCAGCTTAGATCTCAGGGGATATAATGAGCAGTTCTTC. Its translation: CASSLDLRGYNEQFF.

The table lists this clone with a few counts. The V gene is TRBV28, the J gene TRBJ2-7, with 12 bases identical to TRBD1. Unmatched junction bases numbered 5, after V lost 4 bases and J lost 4 bases. This CDR3 spans 15 amino acids. The V gene's germline CDR1 is MDHEN and CDR2 SYDVKM. CDR3 in DNA: TGTGCCAGCAGTTCCCCGGGACAGGGGGCTTACGAGCAGTACTTC. Translation gives CASSSPGQGAYEQYF.

CDR3 sequence: CASGLQGRGNTEAFF. The CDR3, as DNA: TGTGCCAGCGGCCTACAGGGTCGAGGGAACACTGAAGCTTTCTTT. The rearrangement uses TRBV6-1 and TRBJ1-1; TRBD1 is a possible D gene (6 bases). The CDR3 totals 15 residues. Germline V gene sequence: CDR1 MNHNS, CDR2 SASEGT. V gave up 8 bases and J gave up 1 base, with 17 bases separating them.

The chain is built from TRBV10-2 and TRBJ2-7; 7 bases agree with TRBD2. After removal of 8 bases from V and 0 bases from J, the junction contained 13 bases not matched to a gene. Germline V CDR1 and CDR2: WSHSY, SAAADI. The CDR3 is made up of 16 amino acids. The CDR3 nucleotides are TGCGCCAGCCGGGGGATCCACGGACTAGTCTCCTACGAGCAGTACTTC. Protein product: CASRGIHGLVSYEQYF.

The chain uses TRBV7-9 and TRBJ2-7; no definite D call. This CDR3 contains 12 residues. Trimming stripped 7 bases from V and 2 bases from J, with 9 bases between. Germline CDR1 reads SEHNR; CDR2 reads FQNEAQ (reference sequence). The CDR3 spells CASNQVAYEQYF. CDR3 sequence (DNA): TGTGCCAGCAACCAGGTTGCCTACGAGCAGTACTTC.

This clone is termed medium-sized. Other DNA variants within this sample encode the same CDR3. The chain employs TRBV19 and TRBJ1-4; possibly TRBD1 for D (5 bases). V was clipped by 6 bases and J by 3 bases, with 11 bases between them. This CDR3 contains 14 residues. CDR1 LNHDA and CDR2 SQIVND come from the germline V gene (reference sequence). This CDR3 is CASSIQGSNEKLFF. The DNA for the CDR3 is TGTGCCAGTAGCATCCAGGGCTCTAATGAAAAACTGTTTTTT. Filled out from reference TRBV19 and TRBJ1-4, the complete variable domain reads DGGITQSPKYLFRKEGQNVTLSCEQNLNHDAMYWYRQDPGQGLRLIYYSQIVNDFQKGDIAEGYSVSREKKESFPLTVTSAQKNPTAFYLCASSIQGSNEKLFFGSGTQLSVL.

The chain recombines TRBV11-3 with TRBJ2-2, with D perhaps TRBD1 (6 bases). CDR3 length: 16 residues. V lost 5 bases and J 7 bases, leaving 20 bases between the germline ends. Per the germline V gene, CDR1 is SGHNT and CDR2 is YENEEA. The DNA of the CDR3 is TGTGCCAGCAGCAGAGAAAGGGGGAACGACGTCGGGGAGCTGTTTTTT. Translation: CASSRERGNDVGELFF.

V gene TRBV27 combines with J gene TRBJ2-7; D is undetermined. The CDR3 spans 14 residues. CDR1 is MNHEY, CDR2 SMNVEV, per germline (reference sequence). Deletions cut 7 bases from V and 0 bases from J, with 13 bases between. The CDR3 DNA reads TGTGCCAGCACCCCCCTTGCCAGCTCCTACGAGCAGTACTTC. Protein sequence: CASTPLASSYEQYF.

The genes are TRBV6-4 and TRBJ1-5; no reliable D call. The CDR3 runs 15 residues. The V end was cut by 2 bases, the J end by 8 bases, with 16 bases between. Germline V gene data show CDR1 as MRHNA and CDR2 as SNTAGT. CDR3 sequence: CASSDRSGSSEPQHF. CDR3 in DNA: TGTGCCAGCAGTGACAGGAGCGGATCATCGGAGCCCCAGCATTTT.

The CDR3 nucleotides read TGCGCCAGCAGCCAAGTTACTGGGACAGCGAACACTGAAGCTTTCTTT. Its translation: CASSQVTGTANTEAFF. The chain recombines TRBV4-1 with TRBJ1-1; the match to TRBD1 covers 7 bases. V lost 1 base and J lost 1; bases outside the gene matches: 6. The CDR3 consists of 16 residues. CDR1 and CDR2 from the germline V gene are MGHRA and YSYEKL.

This clone was detected only a few times. The chain uses TRBV9 and TRBJ1-2; maybe TRBD1 (5 bases). Looked up from germline, CDR1 is SGDLS and CDR2 is YYNGEE. CDR3 length: 16 residues. Trimming removed 3 bases at V and 0 bases at J, with 15 bases between. CDR3 in DNA: TGTGCCAGCAGCGAGGGTCAGGGTCTAGCTAACTATGGCTACACCTTC. It yields the protein CASSEGQGLANYGYTF. The full variable domain, its missing parts supplied by reference TRBV9 and TRBJ1-2, is DSGVTQTPKHLITATGQRVTLRCSPRSGDLSVYWYQQSLDQGLQFLIQYYNGEERAKGNILERFSAQQFPDLHSELNLSSLELGDSALYFCASSEGQGLANYGYTFGSGTRLTVV.

V gene TRBV28 combines with J gene TRBJ1-2, with TRBD1 as a possible D gene (5 bases). The germline gives CDR1 MDHEN, CDR2 SYDVKM. This CDR3 has 14 residues. V gave up 7 bases and J gave up 8 bases, with 20 bases separating them. The CDR3, as DNA: TGTGCCAGCACCAACGGCGGGGGACTTCGGGGCTACACCTTC. Its translation is CASTNGGGLRGYTF.

This sequence joins TRBV29-1 and TRBJ2-2, with D possibly being TRBD2 (6 bases). Germline loops: CDR1 SQVTM, CDR2 ANQGSEA. The CDR3 has 12 residues. V was shortened by 6 bases and J by 6 bases, with 11 bases between the two germline ends. The CDR3 here is CSVGSGAGELFF. The CDR3 bases are TGCAGCGTCGGTTCGGGGGCCGGGGAGCTGTTTTTT.

The chain links TRBV23-1 to TRBJ2-2, with D tentatively TRBD1 (5 bases). TRBV23-1 carries the ORF label, with uncertain function. This CDR3 is built from 16 residues. Trimming shortened V by 2 bases and J by 11 bases, and 21 bases separated the two germline ends. CDR3 in amino acids: CASSQPRPQGTRELFF. DNA of the CDR3: TGCGCCAGCAGTCAACCTCGACCTCAGGGTACCCGAGAGCTGTTTTTT.

The chain recombines TRBV6-1 with TRBJ1-1; D gene ambiguous. The V gene's germline CDR1 is MNHNS and CDR2 SASEGT. The length of the CDR3 is 14 residues. Trimming shortened V by 1 base and J by 3 bases, and 9 bases separated the two germline ends. The CDR3 nucleotides are TGTGCCAGCAGTGAAGGCAACAGCTACACTGAAGCTTTCTTT. Translation: CASSEGNSYTEAFF.

A note on this clone: One end of the junction is discordant with germline, which a read error may explain. The chain has TRBV14 and TRBJ1-6, with TRBD1 as a possible D gene (6 bases). CDR1 and CDR2 (germline): SGHDN, FVKESK. CDR3 length: 16 amino acids. This CDR3 reads CASSPLDSLYNPPLHF. The CDR3 coding sequence is TGTGCCAGCAGCCCCCTGGACAGCCTCTATAATCCACCCCTCCACTTT.

The chain is built from TRBV11-2 and TRBJ2-7, with D possibly matching TRBD1 (5 bases). Per germline, CDR1 SGHAT and CDR2 FQNNGV. Trimming removed 4 bases from V and 0 bases from J, with 19 bases in between. CDR3 size: 17 residues. CDR3 loop: CASSYPPGRAYSYEQYF. The DNA of the CDR3 is TGTGCCAGCAGCTATCCTCCCGGCAGGGCATACTCCTACGAGCAGTACTTC.

V is TRBV5-1 and J is TRBJ1-1, with D uncertain. This CDR3 comprises 16 residues. From germline, CDR1 is SGHRS and CDR2 YFSETQ. The germline V and J ends were trimmed by 5 bases and 3 bases, with 20 bases remaining between them. The CDR3 DNA sequence: TGCGCCAGCAGAGCCGCGGGTGTCCGGGGTTACACTGAAGCTTTCTTT. Translation: CASRAAGVRGYTEAFF.

There are a few counts of this clone. This chain connects TRBV5-8 to TRBJ1-5; 7 nucleotides line up with TRBD1. V gave up 2 bases and J gave up 1 base; unmatched junction bases: 3. The CDR3 runs 15 residues. In germline, CDR1 is SGHTS, CDR2 YDEGEE. The CDR3 coding sequence is TGTGCCAGCAGCTTACAGGGGACAAGCAATCAGCCCCAGCATTTT. Translation: CASSLQGTSNQPQHF.

The gene calls are TRBV30 and TRBJ1-2, with 9 bases lining up with TRBD1. The CDR3 has 13 amino acids. The V and J ends lost 0 bases and 7 bases, in that order; junction bases with no gene match: 3. CDR1 is GTSNPN, CDR2 SVGIG, per germline (reference sequence). The DNA of the CDR3 is TGTGCCTGGAGTGTACAGGGGGCCAGTGGCTACACCTTC. It is translated as CAWSVQGASGYTF. Supplemented by reference TRBV30 and TRBJ1-2, the full variable domain reads SQTIHQWPATLVQPVGSPLSLECTVEGTSNPNLYWYRQAAGRGLQLLFYSVGIGQISSEVPQNLSASRPQDRQFILSSKKLLLSDSGFYLCAWSVQGASGYTFGSGTRLTVV.

The chain uses TRBV5-4 and TRBJ2-5; 7 bases agree with TRBD2. The V segment lost 2 bases and the J segment 6 bases; nucleotides outside the gene matches: 7. Germline CDR1 and CDR2: SGHNT and YYREEE (reference sequence). This CDR3 has 14 residues. The CDR3 DNA sequence: TGTGCCAGCAGCTTCGGTCAGGGAGGGCAGACCCAGTACTTC. This translates into CASSFGQGGQTQYF.

The count of this clone is one. The rearrangement uses TRBV21-1 and TRBJ1-1; the table assigns TRBD1, which was not confirmed against the DNA. TRBV21-1 is noted as a pseudogene. The CDR3 has 15 residues. The CDR3 is CASSLRDREDTEAFF. The CDR3 DNA sequence: TGTGCCAGCAGCCTCAGGGACAGGGAGGACACTGAAGCTTTCTTT.

The J gene is TRBJ2-1, the V gene TRBV30, with TRBD2 matching over 12 bases. Germline CDR1 reads GTSNPN; CDR2 reads SVGIG (reference sequence). Trimming removed 2 bases from V and 5 bases from J; junction bases left unmatched: 4. The CDR3 length is 15 residues. CDR3 loop: CAWSLAGGPHNEQFF. CDR3 in DNA: TGTGCCTGGAGTCTAGCGGGGGGGCCCCACAATGAGCAGTTCTTC.

The chain carries TRBV11-2 and TRBJ2-1; 7 bases are a match to TRBD1. Germline trimming cut 6 bases from V and 7 bases from J; bases unmatched to any gene: 6. The CDR3 loop spans 13 amino acids. Germline lookup yields CDR1 SGHAT and CDR2 FQNNGV. The CDR3 region is CASSRDRANEQFF. The CDR3 coding sequence is TGTGCCAGCAGTCGCGACAGGGCTAATGAGCAGTTCTTC.

V and J are TRBV6-4 and TRBJ2-3; 8 positions match TRBD2. J gave up 4 bases and V 7 bases, and 4 bases lay outside the gene matches. The CDR3 spans 13 residues. The V gene's germline CDR1 is MRHNA and CDR2 SNTAGT. CDR3 residues: CASIGTRSDTQYF. As DNA, the CDR3 is TGTGCCAGCATCGGGACTAGATCAGATACGCAGTATTTT.

The V and J genes are TRBV19 and TRBJ2-5; 8 positions match TRBD2. Looked up from germline, CDR1 is LNHDA and CDR2 is SQIVND (reference sequence). The CDR3 extends over 15 amino acids. V shed 6 bases, J shed 5 bases, and the junction held 11 bases outside the gene matches. The CDR3 coding sequence is TGTGCCAGTAGCATGTATCGGGGGGGTCTGGAGACCCAGTACTTC. Translated: CASSMYRGGLETQYF.

The genes are TRBV9 and TRBJ2-2; 10 bases are a match to TRBD2. Germline CDR1 and CDR2: SGDLS and YYNGEE. The V segment lost 1 base and the J segment 6 bases; nucleotides outside the gene matches: 12. The length of the CDR3 is 18 residues. In DNA form, the CDR3 reads TGTGCCAGCAGCGTATCGAGCGGGGGGGCCGCTGATGCCGGGGAGCTGTTTTTT. It translates to CASSVSSGGAADAGELFF. Drawing the rest from reference TRBV9 and TRBJ2-2, the complete variable domain is DSGVTQTPKHLITATGQRVTLRCSPRSGDLSVYWYQQSLDQGLQFLIQYYNGEERAKGNILERFSAQQFPDLHSELNLSSLELGDSALYFCASSVSSGGAADAGELFFGEGSRLTVL.